Listed below are T cell receptor beta chains from one sample, sequenced in a study of T cell responses to AZD1222 COVID-19 vaccine. Data came from immunoSEQ multiplex PCR; TCRdb stores just in-frame clones and leaves some out. The sample yields some 170,000 clones, more than 90% seen once. Sequenced material: peripheral blood, taken on day 0 of AZD1222 vaccination. These receptors were taken from an adult in good health. CDR3s leave out the opening cysteine and the closing phenylalanine or tryptophan. The order of the fields is V gene, D gene, CDR3 length, CDR3 protein. The D gene is left open where the match is weak.

V: TRBV6-2/TRBV6-3; D: TRBD2; length: 13; CDR3: ASSTLAGVTDTQY
V: TRBV6-1; D: TRBD2; length: 14; CDR3: ASSGQGIAGSYEQY
V: TRBV5-4; D: NA; length: 10; CDR3: ASSLDGTEAF
V: TRBV27; D: TRBD1; length: 13; CDR3: ASSLRGPSTDTQY
V: TRBV7-8; D: NA; length: 10; CDR3: ASSLQADEQF
V: TRBV2; D: TRBD2; length: 13; CDR3: ASTRSGSAQETQY
V: TRBV19; D: NA; length: 14; CDR3: ASSTTRTSINSPLH
V: TRBV6-5; D: TRBD1; length: 13; CDR3: ASSPRQGNTGELF
V: TRBV19; D: TRBD1; length: 14; CDR3: ASSRGQASGANVLT
V: TRBV14; D: NA; length: 14; CDR3: ASSQARPAWNYEQY
V: TRBV9; D: NA; length: 13; CDR3: ASSVATPGANVLT
V: TRBV27; D: NA; length: 12; CDR3: ASSFGKLRDEQF
V: TRBV14; D: NA; length: 13; CDR3: ASSPLAEVNYEQY
V: TRBV10-1; D: TRBD1; length: 11; CDR3: ASSEAGGYGYT
V: TRBV27; D: NA; length: 15; CDR3: ASSLNPFGGAGEKLF
V: TRBV14; D: NA; length: 13; CDR3: ASSQLRGRDEKLF
V: TRBV14; D: NA; length: 13; CDR3: ASSSSTALNTEAF
V: TRBV6-4; D: NA; length: 12; CDR3: ASSVDSRRDTQY
V: TRBV27; D: TRBD2; length: 15; CDR3: ASSPGASGRRTGELF
V: TRBV4-1; D: NA; length: 15; CDR3: ASSRDTNLQNTGELF
V: TRBV6-6; D: NA; length: 12; CDR3: ASRDVTGSYGYT
V: TRBV5-1; D: NA; length: 12; CDR3: ASSLGGGNEKLF
V: TRBV19; D: NA; length: 15; CDR3: ASSILSPSPTHNEQF
V: TRBV19; D: NA; length: 12; CDR3: ASSIDSRNTEAF
V: TRBV7-9; D: NA; length: 14; CDR3: ASSPGRGALTGELF
V: TRBV19; D: NA; length: 13; CDR3: ASSPPGEFAYGYT
V: TRBV18; D: NA; length: 11; CDR3: ASSGRIYEKLF
V: TRBV15; D: TRBD1; length: 13; CDR3: ATSSVDRGLMAQH
V: TRBV9; D: TRBD1; length: 13; CDR3: ASSVAPDRDQPQH
V: TRBV3-1/TRBV3-2; D: TRBD1; length: 17; CDR3: ASSPSDRGWARSGNTIY
V: TRBV27; D: TRBD1; length: 13; CDR3: ASSLGTGTDYGYT
V: TRBV15; D: NA; length: 15; CDR3: ATSREEGVYSNQPQH
V: TRBV6-5; D: NA; length: 13; CDR3: ASSPSPGPYNEQF
V: TRBV18; D: NA; length: 14; CDR3: ASSPVGHYLGNEQF
V: TRBV4-1; D: NA; length: 13; CDR3: ASSQDLLATGELF
V: TRBV5-1; D: TRBD2; length: 14; CDR3: ASRGTSGRLEETQY
V: TRBV13; D: NA; length: 12; CDR3: ASSLELQGNEQF
V: TRBV5-1; D: NA; length: 13; CDR3: ASSLAGWGTGELF
V: TRBV29-1; D: NA; length: 10; CDR3: SAGGGTQPQH
V: TRBV29-1; D: NA; length: 11; CDR3: SVGVGLRDEQY